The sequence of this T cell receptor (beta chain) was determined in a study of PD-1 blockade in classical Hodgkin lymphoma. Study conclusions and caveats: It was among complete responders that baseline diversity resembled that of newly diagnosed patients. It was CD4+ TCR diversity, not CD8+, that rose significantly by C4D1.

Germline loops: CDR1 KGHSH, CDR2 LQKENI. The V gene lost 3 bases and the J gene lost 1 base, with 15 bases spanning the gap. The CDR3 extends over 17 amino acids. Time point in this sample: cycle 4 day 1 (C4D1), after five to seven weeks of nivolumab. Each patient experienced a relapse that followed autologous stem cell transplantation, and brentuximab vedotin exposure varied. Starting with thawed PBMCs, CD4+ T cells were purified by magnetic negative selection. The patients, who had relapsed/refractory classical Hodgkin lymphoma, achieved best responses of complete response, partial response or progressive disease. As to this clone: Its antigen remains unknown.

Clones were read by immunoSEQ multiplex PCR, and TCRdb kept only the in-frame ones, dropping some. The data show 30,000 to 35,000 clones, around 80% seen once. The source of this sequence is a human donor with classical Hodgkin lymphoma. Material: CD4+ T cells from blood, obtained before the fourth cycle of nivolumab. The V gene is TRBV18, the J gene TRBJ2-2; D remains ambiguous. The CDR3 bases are TGTGCCAGCTCACCTTGGTCGGTAGCAGGGAACACCGGGGAGCTGTTTTTT. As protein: CASSPWSVAGNTGELFF.